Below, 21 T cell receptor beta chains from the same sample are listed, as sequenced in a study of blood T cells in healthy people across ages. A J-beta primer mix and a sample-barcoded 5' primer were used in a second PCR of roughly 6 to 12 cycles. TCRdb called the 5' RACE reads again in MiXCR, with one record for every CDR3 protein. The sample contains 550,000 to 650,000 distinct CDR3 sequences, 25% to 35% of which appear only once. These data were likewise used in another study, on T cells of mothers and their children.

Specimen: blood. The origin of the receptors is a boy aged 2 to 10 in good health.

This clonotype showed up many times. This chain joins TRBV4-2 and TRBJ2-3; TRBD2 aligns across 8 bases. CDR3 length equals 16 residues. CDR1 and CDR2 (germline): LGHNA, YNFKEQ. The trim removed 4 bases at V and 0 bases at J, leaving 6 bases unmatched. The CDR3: CASSPRGGSSTDTQYF. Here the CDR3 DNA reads TGTGCCAGCAGCCCTCGGGGGGGATCAAGCACAGATACGCAGTATTTT.

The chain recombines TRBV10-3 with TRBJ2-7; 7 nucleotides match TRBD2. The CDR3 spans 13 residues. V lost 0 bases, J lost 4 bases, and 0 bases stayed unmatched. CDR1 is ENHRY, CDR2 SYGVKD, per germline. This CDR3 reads CAISESREYEQYF. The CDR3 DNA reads TGTGCCATCAGTGAGTCGCGGGAGTACGAGCAGTACTTC.

In nucleotides, the CDR3 is TGTGCCAGCAGTTATACTCGGGGAAGCGGGAGTGCTAAAGAGACCCAGTACTTC. Translation gives CASSYTRGSGSAKETQYF. V and J are TRBV6-5 and TRBJ2-5, with TRBD2 matching 8 bases. The germline V gene has CDR1 MNHEY and CDR2 SVGAGI. V was pared by 3 bases and J by 3 bases, with 15 bases of the junction left unmatched. The CDR3 has 18 amino acids.

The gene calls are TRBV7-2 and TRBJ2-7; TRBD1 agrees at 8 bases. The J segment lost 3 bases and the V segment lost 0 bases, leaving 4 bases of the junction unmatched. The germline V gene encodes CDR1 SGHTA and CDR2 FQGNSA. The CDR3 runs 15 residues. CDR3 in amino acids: CASSLAQGAVYEQYF. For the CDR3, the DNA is TGTGCCAGCAGCTTAGCCCAGGGGGCCGTCTACGAGCAGTACTTC.

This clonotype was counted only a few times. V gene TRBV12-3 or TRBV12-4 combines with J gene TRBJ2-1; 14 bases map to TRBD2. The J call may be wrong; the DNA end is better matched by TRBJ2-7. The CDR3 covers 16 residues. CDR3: CASSPGLAGVEYEQYF. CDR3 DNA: TGTGCCAGCAGTCCGGGACTAGCGGGAGTGGAGTACGAGCAGTACTTC.

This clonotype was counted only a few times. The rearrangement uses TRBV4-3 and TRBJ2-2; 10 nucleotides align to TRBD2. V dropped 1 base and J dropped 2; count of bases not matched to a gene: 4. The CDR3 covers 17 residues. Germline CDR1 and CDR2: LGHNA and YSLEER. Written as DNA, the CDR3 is TGCGCCAGCAGCCAAGTAACTAGCGGGATAAACACCGGGGAGCTGTTTTTT. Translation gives CASSQVTSGINTGELFF.

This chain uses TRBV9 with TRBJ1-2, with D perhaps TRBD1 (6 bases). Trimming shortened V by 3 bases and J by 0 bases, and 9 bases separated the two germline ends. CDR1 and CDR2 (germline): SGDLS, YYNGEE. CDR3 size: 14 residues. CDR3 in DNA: TGTGCCAGCAGCGGGACAGCTACTAACTATGGCTACACCTTC. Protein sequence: CASSGTATNYGYTF.

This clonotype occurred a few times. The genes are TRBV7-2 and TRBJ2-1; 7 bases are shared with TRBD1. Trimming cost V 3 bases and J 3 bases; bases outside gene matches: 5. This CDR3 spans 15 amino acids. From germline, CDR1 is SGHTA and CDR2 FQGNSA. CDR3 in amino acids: CASSFTGTDYNEQFF. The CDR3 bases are TGTGCCAGCAGCTTTACCGGGACAGACTACAATGAGCAGTTCTTC.

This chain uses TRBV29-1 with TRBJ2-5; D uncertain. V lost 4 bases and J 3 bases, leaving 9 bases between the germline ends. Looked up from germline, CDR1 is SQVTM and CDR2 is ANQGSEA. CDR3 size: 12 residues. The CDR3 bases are TGCAGCGTTGTGGCAGTAGAAGAGACCCAGTACTTC. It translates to CSVVAVEETQYF.

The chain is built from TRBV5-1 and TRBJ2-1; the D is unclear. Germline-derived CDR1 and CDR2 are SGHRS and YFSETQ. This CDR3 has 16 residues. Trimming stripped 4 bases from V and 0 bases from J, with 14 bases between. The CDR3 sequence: CASSVGDRSSYNEQFF. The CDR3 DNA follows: TGCGCCAGCAGCGTCGGCGACCGGAGCTCCTACAATGAGCAGTTCTTC.

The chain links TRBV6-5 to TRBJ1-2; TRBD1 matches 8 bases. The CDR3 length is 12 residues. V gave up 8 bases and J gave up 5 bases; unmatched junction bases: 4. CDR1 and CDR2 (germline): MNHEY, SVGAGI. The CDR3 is CASAGQGYGYTF. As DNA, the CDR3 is TGTGCCAGCGCCGGACAGGGTTATGGCTACACCTTC.

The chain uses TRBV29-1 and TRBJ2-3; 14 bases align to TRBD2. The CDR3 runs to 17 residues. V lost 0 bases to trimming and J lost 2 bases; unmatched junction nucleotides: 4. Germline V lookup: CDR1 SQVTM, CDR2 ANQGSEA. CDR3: CSVEDGGLAGDTDTQYF. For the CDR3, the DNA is TGCAGCGTTGAAGATGGGGGACTAGCGGGAGACACAGATACGCAGTATTTT.

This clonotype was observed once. CDR3: CALTTQGPSDYGYTF. For the CDR3, the DNA is TGTGCCCTCACAACACAGGGACCATCCGATTATGGCTACACCTTC. V gene TRBV27 combines with J gene TRBJ1-2; D perhaps matches TRBD1 (6 bases). The germline V gene encodes CDR1 MNHEY and CDR2 SMNVEV (reference sequence). This CDR3 region has 15 residues. The V and J ends lost 11 bases and 5 bases respectively, with 24 bases between them.

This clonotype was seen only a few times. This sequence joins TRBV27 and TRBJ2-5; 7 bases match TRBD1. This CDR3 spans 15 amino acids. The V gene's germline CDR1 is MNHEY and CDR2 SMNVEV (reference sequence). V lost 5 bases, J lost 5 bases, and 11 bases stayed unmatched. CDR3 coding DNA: TGTGCCAGCAGTGCCACGACAGGGTTAGGGGAGACCCAGTACTTC. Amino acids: CASSATTGLGETQYF.

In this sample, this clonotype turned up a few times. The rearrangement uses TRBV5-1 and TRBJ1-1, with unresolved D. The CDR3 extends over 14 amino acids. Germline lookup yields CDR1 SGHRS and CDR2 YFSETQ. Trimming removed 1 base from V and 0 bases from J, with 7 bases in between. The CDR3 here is CASSLSRMNTEAFF. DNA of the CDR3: TGCGCCAGCAGCTTGTCACGGATGAACACTGAAGCTTTCTTT.

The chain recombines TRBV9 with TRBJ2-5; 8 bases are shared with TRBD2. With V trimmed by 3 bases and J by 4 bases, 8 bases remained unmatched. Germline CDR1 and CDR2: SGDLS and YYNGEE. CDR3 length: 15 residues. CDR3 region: CASSDAPAGGETQYF. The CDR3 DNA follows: TGTGCCAGCAGCGACGCTCCGGCGGGAGGAGAGACCCAGTACTTC.

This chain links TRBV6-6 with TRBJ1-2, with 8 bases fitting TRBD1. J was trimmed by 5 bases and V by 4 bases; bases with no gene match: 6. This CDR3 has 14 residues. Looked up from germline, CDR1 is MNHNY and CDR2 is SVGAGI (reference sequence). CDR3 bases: TGTGCCAGCAGTTCCCGGACAGGGAAATATGGCTACACCTTC. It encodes CASSSRTGKYGYTF.

The DNA of the CDR3 is TGTGCCAGCACCCGGACTAGCGGGGGACTCTCCCAAGAGACCCAGTACTTC. The encoded protein is CASTRTSGGLSQETQYF. The chain employs TRBV9 and TRBJ2-5; 13 positions match TRBD2. Trimming removed 6 bases from V and 1 base from J; junction bases left unmatched: 9. Germline loops: CDR1 SGDLS, CDR2 YYNGEE. This CDR3 is built from 17 residues.

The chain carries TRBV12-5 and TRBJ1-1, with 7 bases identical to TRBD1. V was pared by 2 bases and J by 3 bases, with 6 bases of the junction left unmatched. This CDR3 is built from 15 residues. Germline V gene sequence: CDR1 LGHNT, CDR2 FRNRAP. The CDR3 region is CASGLRQGRDTEAFF. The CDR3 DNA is TGTGCTAGTGGTTTGAGACAGGGCAGGGACACTGAAGCTTTCTTT.

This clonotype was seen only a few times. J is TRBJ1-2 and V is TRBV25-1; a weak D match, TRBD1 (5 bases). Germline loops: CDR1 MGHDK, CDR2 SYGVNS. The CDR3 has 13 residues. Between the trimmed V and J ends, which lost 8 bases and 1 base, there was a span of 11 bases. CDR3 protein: CASSDTFNYGYTF. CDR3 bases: TGTGCCAGCTCGGACACTTTTAACTATGGCTACACCTTC.

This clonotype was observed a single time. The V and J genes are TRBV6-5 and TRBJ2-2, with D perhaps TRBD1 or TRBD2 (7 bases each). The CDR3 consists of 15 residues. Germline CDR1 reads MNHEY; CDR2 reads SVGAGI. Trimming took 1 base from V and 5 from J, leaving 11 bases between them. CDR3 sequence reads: CASSYFRGGTGELFF. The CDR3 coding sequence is TGTGCCAGCAGTTACTTCAGGGGGGGAACCGGGGAGCTGTTTTTT.